This T cell receptor (beta chain) was sequenced for a study of T cell responses to AZD1222 COVID-19 vaccine. Study results and limitations: It was only a handful of AZD1222 recipients who were seropositive at baseline. Scientists sampled the repertoires only once the peak T cell response had passed. Donors, mostly white British, included more females; clonal diversity was possibly underestimated.

As regards this clone: Its antigen is still unknown.

Only in-frame clones appear in the TCRdb table, and some are missing; sequencing was by immunoSEQ multiplex PCR. The data contain 100,000 or so clones, 80% to 95% of them singletons. The receptor comes from an adult who received the AZD1222 COVID-19 vaccine. The specimen was peripheral blood, collected 28 days after the second AZD1222 dose.

The CDR3 DNA follows: TGTGCCAGCAGTTACTCGGGGGGAACTGGAAACACCATATATTTT. This encodes CASSYSGGTGNTIYF. This chain connects TRBV6-5 to TRBJ1-3, with TRBD1 as a possible D gene (5 bases). V was trimmed by 0 bases and J by 2 bases, leaving 8 bases between them. This CDR3 is built from 15 residues. Germline values: CDR1 MNHEY, CDR2 SVGAGI.